The clone carrying this T cell receptor beta chain was detected a few times. What it binds is not known. Both 60 Vbeta primers and 13 Jbeta primers went into the PCR. The table came from immunoSEQ multiplex PCR; TCRdb's copy has only in-frame clones and leaves some out. This sample carries 200,000 to 250,000 clones, over 65% of them seen once, and the ten largest clones take roughly 2.5%. Between the trimmed V and J ends, which lost 2 bases and 3 bases, there was a span of 12 bases. The CDR3 is 14 residues long. CDR1 and CDR2 (germline): SGHTS, YDEGEE. The entry originates in a study of cytomegalovirus exposure and HLA in healthy donors. General study results and limits: The study labeled 170 or so TCR beta chains cytomegalovirus-associated. A later analysis reportedly identified an Asian-associated ancestry cluster as carrying fewer N-insertions than the approximately 670-donor mean.

The chain is built from TRBV5-8 and TRBJ2-7; unclear D gene. This receptor was identified in a woman between 55 and 75 years old in good health and CMV-seropositive. The sequenced material came from PBMCs. CDR3 DNA sequence: TGTGCCAGCAGCTTCGGAGTACCTCGCTACGAGCAGTACTTC. It specifies CASSFGVPRYEQYF.